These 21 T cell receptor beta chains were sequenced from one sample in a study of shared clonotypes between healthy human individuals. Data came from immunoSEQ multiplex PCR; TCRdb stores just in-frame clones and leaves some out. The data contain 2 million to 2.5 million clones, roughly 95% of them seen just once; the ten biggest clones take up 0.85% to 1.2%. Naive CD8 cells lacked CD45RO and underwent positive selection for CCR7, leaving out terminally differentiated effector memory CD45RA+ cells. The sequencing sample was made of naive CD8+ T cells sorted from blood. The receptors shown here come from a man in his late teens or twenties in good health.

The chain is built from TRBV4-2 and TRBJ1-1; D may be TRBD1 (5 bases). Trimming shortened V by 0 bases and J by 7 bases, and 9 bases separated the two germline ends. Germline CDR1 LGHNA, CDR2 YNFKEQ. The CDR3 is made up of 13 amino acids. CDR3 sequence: CASSQEFRDEAFF. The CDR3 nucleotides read TGTGCCAGCAGCCAAGAGTTCAGGGATGAAGCTTTCTTT.

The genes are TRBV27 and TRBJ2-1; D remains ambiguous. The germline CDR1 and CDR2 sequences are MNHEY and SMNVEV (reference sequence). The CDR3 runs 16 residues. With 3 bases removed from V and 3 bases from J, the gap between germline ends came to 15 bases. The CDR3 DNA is TGTGCCAGCAGTTTGATCTCCGTACCCCTCTACAATGAGCAGTTCTTC. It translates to CASSLISVPLYNEQFF.

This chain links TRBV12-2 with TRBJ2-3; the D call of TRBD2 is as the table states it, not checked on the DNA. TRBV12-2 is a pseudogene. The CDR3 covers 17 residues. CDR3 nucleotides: TGTGCAAGTCGCCCCCGGTGGGGCGGGAGGGGGACAGATACGCAGTATTTT. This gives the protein CASRPRWGGRGTDTQYF.

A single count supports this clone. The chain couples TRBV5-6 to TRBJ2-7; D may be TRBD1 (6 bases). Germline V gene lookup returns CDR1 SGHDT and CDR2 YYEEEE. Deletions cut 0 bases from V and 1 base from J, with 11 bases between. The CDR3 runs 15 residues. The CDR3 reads CASSLEAGASYEQYF. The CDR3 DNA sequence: TGTGCCAGCAGCTTGGAGGCAGGGGCATCCTACGAGCAGTACTTC.

CDR3 in amino acids: CASGFRGTGELFF. The CDR3, as DNA: TGTGCCAGCGGGTTTAGGGGGACCGGGGAGCTGTTTTTT. V gene TRBV6-5 combines with J gene TRBJ2-2, with D possibly TRBD1 on 6 matching bases. V lost 8 bases, J lost 5 bases, and 12 bases lay in between. The CDR3 is made up of 13 amino acids. CDR1 is MNHEY, CDR2 SVGAGI, per germline.

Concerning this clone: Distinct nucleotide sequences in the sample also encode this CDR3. Here the CDR3 DNA reads TGTGCCAGCAGCGTAGAAGGGGCTGACACCGGGGAGCTGTTTTTT. Translated, it gives CASSVEGADTGELFF. This chain uses TRBV9 with TRBJ2-2; D is perhaps TRBD1 (5 bases). Germline-derived CDR1 and CDR2 are SGDLS and YYNGEE. The germline V and J ends were trimmed by 0 bases and 3 bases, with 9 bases remaining between them. This CDR3 is built from 15 residues.

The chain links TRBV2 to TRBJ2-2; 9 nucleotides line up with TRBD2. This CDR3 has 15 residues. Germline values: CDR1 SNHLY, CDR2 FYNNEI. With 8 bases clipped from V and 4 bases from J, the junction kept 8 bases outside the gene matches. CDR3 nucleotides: TGTGCCAGCGCCCCCGCGGGAGGGCCCACCGGGGAGCTGTTTTTT. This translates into CASAPAGGPTGELFF.

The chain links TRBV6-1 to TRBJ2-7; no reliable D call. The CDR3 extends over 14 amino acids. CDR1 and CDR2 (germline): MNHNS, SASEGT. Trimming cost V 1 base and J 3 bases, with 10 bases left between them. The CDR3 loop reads CASSEVGRNYEQYF. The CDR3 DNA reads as TGTGCCAGCAGTGAAGTCGGCAGAAACTACGAGCAGTACTTC.

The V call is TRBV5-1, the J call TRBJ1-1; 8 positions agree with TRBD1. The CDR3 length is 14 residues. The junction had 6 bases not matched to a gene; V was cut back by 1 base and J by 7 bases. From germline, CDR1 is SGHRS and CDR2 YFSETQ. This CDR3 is CASSLTGGASEAFF. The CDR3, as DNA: TGCGCCAGCAGCTTGACAGGGGGTGCGAGTGAAGCTTTCTTT.

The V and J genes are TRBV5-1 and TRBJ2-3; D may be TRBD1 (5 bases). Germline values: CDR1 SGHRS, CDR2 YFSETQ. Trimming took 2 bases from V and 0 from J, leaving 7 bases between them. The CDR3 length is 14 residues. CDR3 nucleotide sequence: TGCGCCAGCAGCTTAGGGGTTAGCACAGATACGCAGTATTTT. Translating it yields CASSLGVSTDTQYF.

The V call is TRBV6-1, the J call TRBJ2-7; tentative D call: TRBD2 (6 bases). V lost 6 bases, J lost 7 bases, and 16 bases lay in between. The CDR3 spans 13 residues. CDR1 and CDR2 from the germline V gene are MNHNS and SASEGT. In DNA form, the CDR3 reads TGTGCCAGCAGCCCCTCCTTTCTAGCGGAGCAGTACTTC. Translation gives CASSPSFLAEQYF.

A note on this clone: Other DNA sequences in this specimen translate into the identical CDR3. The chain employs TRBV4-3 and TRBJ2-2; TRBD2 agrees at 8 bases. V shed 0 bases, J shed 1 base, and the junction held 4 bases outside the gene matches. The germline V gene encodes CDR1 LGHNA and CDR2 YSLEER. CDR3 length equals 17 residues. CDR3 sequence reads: CASSQDGLAGNTGELFF. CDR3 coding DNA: TGCGCCAGCAGCCAAGATGGTCTAGCGGGGAACACCGGGGAGCTGTTTTTT.

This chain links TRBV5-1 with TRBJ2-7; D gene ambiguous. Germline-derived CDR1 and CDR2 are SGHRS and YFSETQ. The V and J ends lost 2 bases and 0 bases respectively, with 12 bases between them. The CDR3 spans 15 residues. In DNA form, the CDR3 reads TGCGCCAGCAGCTTCTTCAGGTCAAGCTCCTACGAGCAGTACTTC. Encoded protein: CASSFFRSSSYEQYF.

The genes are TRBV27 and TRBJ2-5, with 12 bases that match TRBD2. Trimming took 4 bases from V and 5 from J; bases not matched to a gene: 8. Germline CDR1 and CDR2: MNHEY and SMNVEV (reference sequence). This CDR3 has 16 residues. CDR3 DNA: TGTGCCAGCAGTTCAACTAGCGGGGGGATTAGTGAGACCCAGTACTTC. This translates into CASSSTSGGISETQYF.

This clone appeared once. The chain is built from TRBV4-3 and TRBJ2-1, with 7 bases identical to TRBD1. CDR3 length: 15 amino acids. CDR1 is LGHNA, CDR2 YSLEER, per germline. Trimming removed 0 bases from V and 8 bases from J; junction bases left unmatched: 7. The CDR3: CASSQDTQGRDEQFF. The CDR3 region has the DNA TGCGCCAGCAGCCAAGACACACAGGGGAGAGATGAGCAGTTCTTC.

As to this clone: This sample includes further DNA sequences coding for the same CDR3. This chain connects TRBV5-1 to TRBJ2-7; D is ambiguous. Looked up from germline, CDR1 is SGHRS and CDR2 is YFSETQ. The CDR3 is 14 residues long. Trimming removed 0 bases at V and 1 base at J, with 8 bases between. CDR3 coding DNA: TGCGCCAGCAGCTTGGGAGTAGGGTCCTACGAGCAGTACTTC. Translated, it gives CASSLGVGSYEQYF. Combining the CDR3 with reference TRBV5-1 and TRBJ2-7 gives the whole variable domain KAGVTQTPRYLIKTRGQQVTLSCSPISGHRSVSWYQQTPGQGLQFLFEYFSETQRNKGNFPGRFSGRQFSNSRSEMNVSTLELGDSALYLCASSLGVGSYEQYFGPGTRLTVT.

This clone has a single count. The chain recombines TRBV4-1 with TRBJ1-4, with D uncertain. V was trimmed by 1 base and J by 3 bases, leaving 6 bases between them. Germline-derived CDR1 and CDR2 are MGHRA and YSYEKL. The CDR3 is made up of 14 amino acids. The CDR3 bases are TGCGCCAGCAGCCAAGGGTCGTCTAATGAAAAACTGTTTTTT. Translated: CASSQGSSNEKLFF.

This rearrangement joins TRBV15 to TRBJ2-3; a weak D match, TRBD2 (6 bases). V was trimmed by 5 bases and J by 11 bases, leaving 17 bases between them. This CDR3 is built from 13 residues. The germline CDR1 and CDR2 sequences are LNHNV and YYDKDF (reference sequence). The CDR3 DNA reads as TGTGCCACCAGCGGCCCCGCCGCGCGGGAGCAGTATTTT. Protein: CATSGPAAREQYF.

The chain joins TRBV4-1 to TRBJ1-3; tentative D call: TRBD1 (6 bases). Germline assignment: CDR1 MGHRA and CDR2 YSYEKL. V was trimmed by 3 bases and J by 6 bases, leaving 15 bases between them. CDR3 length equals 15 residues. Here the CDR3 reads CASSHLDSSENTIYF. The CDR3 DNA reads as TGCGCCAGCAGCCACCTGGACAGTAGTGAAAACACCATATATTTT.

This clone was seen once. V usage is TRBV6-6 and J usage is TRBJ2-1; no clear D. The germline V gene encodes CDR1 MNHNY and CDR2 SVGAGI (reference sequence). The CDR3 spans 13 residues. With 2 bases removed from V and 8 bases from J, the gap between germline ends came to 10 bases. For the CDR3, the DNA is TGTGCCAGCAGTTACGTACAGCTCCATGAGCAGTTCTTC. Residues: CASSYVQLHEQFF.

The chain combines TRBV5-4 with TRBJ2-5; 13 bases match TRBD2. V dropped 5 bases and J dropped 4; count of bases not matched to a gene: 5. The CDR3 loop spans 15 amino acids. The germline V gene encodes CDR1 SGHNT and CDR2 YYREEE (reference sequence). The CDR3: CASREGLAGLETQYF. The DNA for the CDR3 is TGTGCCAGCAGGGAGGGACTAGCGGGACTAGAGACCCAGTACTTC.